The present TCR beta chain was sequenced within a study of T cells in localized non-small cell lung cancer. Notes on the study in general: The study detected a median roughly 61 of the top 100 tumor clones in adjacent lung. Sequencing was restricted to one tumor region; therefore, heterogeneity remains possible.

Sequencing was performed with immunoSEQ multiplex PCR; in TCRdb, only in-frame clones are kept and a portion is missing. The data show approximately 37,000 clones, with approximately 86% seen just once and about 3.5% held by the top ten. Germline loops: CDR1 GTSNPN, CDR2 SVGIG (reference sequence). V gave up 4 bases and J gave up 0 bases, with 10 bases separating them. This CDR3 region has 14 residues. About this clone: Its antigen is still unknown.

The clonotype originates from a man aged 18-55 years with stage I lung adenocarcinoma. Material: peripheral blood, obtained before any cancer treatment. V gene TRBV30 combines with J gene TRBJ2-4, with a tentative D call TRBD2 (6 bases). As DNA, the CDR3 is TGTGCCTGGAACCCGGGACTAGCCAAAAACATTCAGTACTTC. This translates into CAWNPGLAKNIQYF.